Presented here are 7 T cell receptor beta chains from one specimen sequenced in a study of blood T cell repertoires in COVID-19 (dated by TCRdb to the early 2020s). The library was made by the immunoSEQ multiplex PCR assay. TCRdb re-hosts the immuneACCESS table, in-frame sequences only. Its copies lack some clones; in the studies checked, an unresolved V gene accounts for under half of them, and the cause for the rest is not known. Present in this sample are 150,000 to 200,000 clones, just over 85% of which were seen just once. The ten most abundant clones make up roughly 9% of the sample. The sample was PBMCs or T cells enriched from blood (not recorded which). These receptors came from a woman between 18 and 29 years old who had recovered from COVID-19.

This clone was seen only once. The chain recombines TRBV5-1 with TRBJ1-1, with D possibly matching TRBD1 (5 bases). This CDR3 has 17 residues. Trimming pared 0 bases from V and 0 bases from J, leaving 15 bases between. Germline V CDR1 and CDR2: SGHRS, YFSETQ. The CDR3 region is CASSLGGGYPMNTEAFF. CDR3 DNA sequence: TGCGCCAGCAGCTTGGGGGGCGGATACCCAATGAACACTGAAGCTTTCTTT.

CDR3 loop: CARGNKGTGRTYEQYF. The DNA for the CDR3 is TGTGCCAGAGGGAATAAAGGGACAGGTCGGACCTACGAGCAGTACTTC. The genes are TRBV7-5 and TRBJ2-7; TRBD1 is the table's D call and was not checked against the DNA. TRBV7-5 is given as a pseudogene. The CDR3 spans 16 residues.

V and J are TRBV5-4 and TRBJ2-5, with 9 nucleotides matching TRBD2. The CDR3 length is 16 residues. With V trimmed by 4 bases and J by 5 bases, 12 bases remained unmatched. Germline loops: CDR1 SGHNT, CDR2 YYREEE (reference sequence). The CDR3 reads CASSPFGLAGMETQYF. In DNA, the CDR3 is TGTGCCAGCAGCCCCTTCGGGCTAGCGGGGATGGAGACCCAGTACTTC.

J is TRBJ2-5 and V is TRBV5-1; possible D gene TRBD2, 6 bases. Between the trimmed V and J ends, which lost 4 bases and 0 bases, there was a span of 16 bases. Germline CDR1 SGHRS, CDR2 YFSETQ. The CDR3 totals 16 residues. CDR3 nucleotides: TGCGCCAGCAGCGGGGGGTCTGGGGCTCACCAAGAGACCCAGTACTTC. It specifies CASSGGSGAHQETQYF.

The CDR3 coding sequence is TGTGCCAGCAGTGGGGGGTGGGGTTCCAATGAGCAGTTCTTC. Residues: CASSGGWGSNEQFF. The chain carries TRBV28 and TRBJ2-1; maybe TRBD2 (6 bases). This CDR3 has 14 amino acids. Per germline, CDR1 MDHEN and CDR2 SYDVKM. V was trimmed by 5 bases and J by 6 bases, leaving 14 bases between them. Drawing the rest from reference TRBV28 and TRBJ2-1, the complete variable domain is DVKVTQSSRYLVKRTGEKVFLECVQDMDHENMFWYRQDPGLGLRLIYFSYDVKMKEKGDIPEGYSVSREKKERFSLILESASTNQTSMYLCASSGGWGSNEQFFGPGTRLTVL.

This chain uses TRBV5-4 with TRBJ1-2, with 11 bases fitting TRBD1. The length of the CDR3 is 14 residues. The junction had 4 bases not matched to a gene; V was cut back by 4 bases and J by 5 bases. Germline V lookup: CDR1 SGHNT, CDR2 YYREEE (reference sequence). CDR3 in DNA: TGTGCCAGCAGCAAAGGACAGGGGGCGTATGGCTACACCTTC. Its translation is CASSKGQGAYGYTF.

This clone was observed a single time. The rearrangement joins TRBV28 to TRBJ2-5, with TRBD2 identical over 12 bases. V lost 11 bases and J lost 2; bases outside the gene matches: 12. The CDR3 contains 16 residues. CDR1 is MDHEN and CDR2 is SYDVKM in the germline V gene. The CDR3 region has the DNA TGTGCCGCACAAGGTTTCACTAGCGGGGGGCAAGAGACCCAGTACTTC. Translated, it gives CAAQGFTSGGQETQYF.